These T cell receptor beta chains were read from a single sample in a study of control samples from healthy donors and cancer patients. Libraries were prepared by immunoSEQ multiplex PCR; TCRdb keeps only in-frame clonotypes and omits some of them. Of about 170,000 clones listed, around nine tenths were seen once; the top ten hold 12%. Sequencing was performed on blood. The receptors were gathered from a man younger than 45 in good health. Both conserved end residues are part of each CDR3. The order of the fields is V gene, clone size, CDR3 length, J gene, D gene, CDR3 DNA, CDR3 protein. D genes are given only for firm matches. Size is stated for part of the rows, as once, few or many counts, or as a class when the clone is expanded.

TRBV28	.	15	TRBJ2-3	TRBD1	TGTGCCAGCACTCCCCGGGACAGGGGCACAGATACGCAGTATTTT	CASTPRDRGTDTQYF
TRBV13	once	14	TRBJ2-1	.	TGTGCCAGCAGCTTAAGGGGATGGGGGGATGAGCAGTTCTTC	CASSLRGWGDEQFF
TRBV6-5	.	16	TRBJ1-4	.	TGTGCCAGCAGTTACTCGTTGGGACGGGGAAATGAAAAACTGTTTTTT	CASSYSLGRGNEKLFF
TRBV27	.	15	TRBJ2-2	TRBD1	TGTGCCAGCAGTCTACGGGACAGGGGGGCCGGGGAGCTGTTTTTT	CASSLRDRGAGELFF
TRBV28	.	15	TRBJ1-2	.	TGTGCCAGCAGTTTACCGTACAGGGCGGCCTATGGCTACACCTTC	CASSLPYRAAYGYTF
TRBV19	.	14	TRBJ2-1	.	TGTGCCAGTAGTACCAGTGTCGGTGTGAATGAGCAGTTCTTC	CASSTSVGVNEQFF
TRBV6-2/TRBV6-3	.	19	TRBJ1-5	.	TGTGCCAGCAGTTACAATCCGGACCGAATTATAGTACGAAATCAGCCCCAGCATTTT	CASSYNPDRIIVRNQPQHF
TRBV5-1	.	15	TRBJ1-4	.	TGCGCCAGCAGCTTGGGTGGGGGCATGAGTGAAAAACTGTTTTTT	CASSLGGGMSEKLFF
TRBV10-3	.	14	TRBJ2-7	.	TGTGCCATCAGTTTCCGGGACCCGCCCTACGAGCAGTACTTC	CAISFRDPPYEQYF
TRBV11-2	once	13	TRBJ2-7	.	TGTGCCAGCAGCTCCCAGGACGGACTCGAGCAGTACTTC	CASSSQDGLEQYF
TRBV4-2	.	17	TRBJ1-1	.	TGTGCCAGCAGCCAAGGAGACAGACTCGATCTGAACACTGAAGCTTTCTTT	CASSQGDRLDLNTEAFF
TRBV28	.	17	TRBJ2-1	TRBD1	TGTGCCAGCAACCAACACGGTGGGGACAGGTCCTACAATGAGCAGTTCTTC	CASNQHGGDRSYNEQFF
TRBV12-3/TRBV12-4	.	13	TRBJ1-5	TRBD1	TGTGCCAGCACCACGGGACAGTATCAGCCCCAGCATTTT	CASTTGQYQPQHF
TRBV13	.	17	TRBJ2-3	.	TGTGCCAGCAGCTTAAAGGGAAGAGAGGGGATGACAGATACGCAGTATTTT	CASSLKGREGMTDTQYF
TRBV4-2	few	15	TRBJ2-7	.	TGTGCCAGCAGCCTAGAGTTTGGCCAGAACTACGAGCAGTACTTC	CASSLEFGQNYEQYF
TRBV5-1	.	15	TRBJ2-7	.	TGCGCCAGCAGCTTGGCCAGTTCACACTCCTACGAGCAGTACTTC	CASSLASSHSYEQYF
TRBV10-3	.	16	TRBJ2-1	TRBD2	TGTGCCGCCGGGCTAGCGGGAGGCAGCTCCTACAATGAGCAGTTCTTC	CAAGLAGGSSYNEQFF
TRBV2	.	15	TRBJ1-2	.	TGTGCCAGCAGTGTCAGTCCCGCCGAAATCTATGGCTACACCTTC	CASSVSPAEIYGYTF
TRBV4-1	.	13	TRBJ2-7	.	TGCGCCAGCAGCTGGGGACCAGAGTACGAGCAGTACTTC	CASSWGPEYEQYF
TRBV27	.	14	TRBJ1-2	.	TGTGCCAGCAGTCCACTGGAGGGAGGCTATGGCTACACCTTC	CASSPLEGGYGYTF
TRBV27	.	15	TRBJ1-2	.	TGTGCCAGCAGTTTAGGGCCTCCCCTCAACTATGGCTACACCTTC	CASSLGPPLNYGYTF
TRBV18	once	13	TRBJ2-7	TRBD1	TGTGCCAGCTCCTTGGGACAGTCCTACGAGCAGTACTTC	CASSLGQSYEQYF
TRBV29-1	few	18	TRBJ1-3	.	TGCAGCGTTGAAGATCGAGAACACCTTGGATTCTCTGGAAACACCATATATTTT	CSVEDREHLGFSGNTIYF
TRBV19	.	14	TRBJ1-1	TRBD1	TGTGCCAGTAGTGGGGGACAGGGAGGGACTGAAGCTTTCTTT	CASSGGQGGTEAFF
TRBV7-9	few	15	TRBJ1-5	.	TGTGCCAGCAGCTTAGGGACAGACAGGCCATTGGCCCAGCATTTT	CASSLGTDRPLAQHF
TRBV6-5	.	12	TRBJ2-1	.	TGTGCCAGCAGTTTGACTAACAATGAGCAGTTCTTC	CASSLTNNEQFF
TRBV5-4	.	14	TRBJ1-1	.	TGTGCCAGCAGTTTTGGGACGGGGAACACTGAAGCTTTCTTT	CASSFGTGNTEAFF
TRBV9	.	17	TRBJ1-6	.	TGTGCCAGCAGCGTAGAAGGAGACAGACTCTATAATTCACCCCTCCACTTT	CASSVEGDRLYNSPLHF
TRBV10-3	.	13	TRBJ1-1	.	TGTGCCATCATCCAGGACACGAACACTGAAGCTTTCTTT	CAIIQDTNTEAFF
TRBV27	.	16	TRBJ2-3	TRBD2	TGTGCCAGCAGTTTCTGGACTAGCGGGAGTCAAGATACGCAGTATTTT	CASSFWTSGSQDTQYF
TRBV18	.	14	TRBJ1-5	TRBD1	TGTGCCAGCTCATTTACAGGGGGCGAGGAGCCCCAGCATTTT	CASSFTGGEEPQHF